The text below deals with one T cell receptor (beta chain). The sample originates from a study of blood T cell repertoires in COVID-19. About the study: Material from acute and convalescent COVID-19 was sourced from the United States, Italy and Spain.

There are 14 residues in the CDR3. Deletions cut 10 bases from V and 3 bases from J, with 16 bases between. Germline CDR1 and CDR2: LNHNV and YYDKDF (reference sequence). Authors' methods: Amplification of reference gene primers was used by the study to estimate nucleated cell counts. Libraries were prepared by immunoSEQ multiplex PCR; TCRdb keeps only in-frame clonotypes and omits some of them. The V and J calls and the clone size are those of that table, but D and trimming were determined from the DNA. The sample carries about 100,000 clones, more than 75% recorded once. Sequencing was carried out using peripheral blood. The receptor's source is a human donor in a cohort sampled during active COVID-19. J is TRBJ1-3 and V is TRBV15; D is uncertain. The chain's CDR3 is CAIPGPSNGNTIYF. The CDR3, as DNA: TGTGCCATACCTGGGCCGTCCAATGGAAACACCATATATTTT.